What follows is one T cell receptor (beta chain) and its context. Its antigen remains unidentified. One base away there is no much larger clone; base qualities are not given. The data belong to a study of blood T cells in healthy people across ages (dated by TCRdb to the mid-2010s). Broadly, across the study: In model experiments, template switching captured roughly one uniquely barcoded TCR beta cDNA molecule for every two T cells. Two additional independent replicas of 1 million unique cDNA reads from the same blood draw were analyzed for two donors (one aged 18 to 30 and one aged 80 or older). To avoid experimental bias, donors of different ages were randomly spread across the sequencing lanes. Four age groups were formed from the donors: young (average 16 years), middle-aged (approximately 40), aged (around 68) and long-lived (more than 75). To track age-related changes in TCR beta repertoire diversity, the study relied on deep sequencing normalized with unique cDNA molecular identifiers.

Spanning cysteine to phenylalanine, the CDR3 consists of 13 amino acids. The read is trimmed to its CDR3 DNA, 39 bases read in frame from base 1. The germline V gene encodes CDR1 SQVTM and CDR2 ANQGSEA. A distance of 16 bases separates the germline ends of V and J, which lose 6 bases and 6 bases respectively. The library was made by 5' RACE. The listed sequencing device is Illumina HiSeq 2500. A second PCR of roughly 7 to 11 cycles was performed with a sample-barcoded 5' primer and a J-beta primer mix. A template-switch 5' adaptor carrying 12 random nucleotides introduced a unique molecular identifier onto each TCR beta cDNA molecule. At least 2.5 million CDR3-containing paired-end reads were obtained from each sample. The Mint cDNA synthesis kit, primed by a TRBC-specific oligonucleotide, was used to synthesize first-strand cDNA from all RNA. After uracil-DNA glycosylase treatment, a first 18-cycle PCR used universal primers M1SS and BC2_uni_R on all cDNA. As for the authors' bioinformatics: Normalization of each sample was performed by random selection of 1 million high-quality reads, each carrying a distinct molecular identifier. Instead of being binned into consensus sequences, reads that shared molecular identifiers were thrown out. MiTCR, set to a Q25 quality threshold and the strictest error-elimination algorithm, was used for CDR3 identification, clonotype clustering and error correction. A nonparametric unseen species model using Euler transformation provided a lower-bound estimate of total TCR beta diversity. TCRdb reanalyzed the raw reads on its own, using fastp at Q25 for trimming and MiXCR for clone calling, and kept in-frame beta chains. Each entry merges the rows of one CDR3 protein and shows their most common DNA and genes. The V and J calls and clone size come from TCRdb's table, not from the authors' own analysis. Here the sample has roughly 500,000 distinct CDR3 sequences; about 26% occur a single time. Of the sample, approximately 18% is held by the ten largest clones.

Study-wide conclusions, independent of this receptor: Since profiling was done on bulk unsorted PBMCs, naive and antigen-experienced compartments could not be conclusively compared. As age increased, observed TCR beta diversity per million T cells dropped in a roughly linear way, and a significant reduction was already evident by age 40. The long-lived group showed more naive CD4+ T cells, fewer expanded clones and increased TCR diversity than the aged group, suggesting age selection. Total diversity estimates from one million sequenced T cells were considered lower bounds and underestimates. A strong correlation was found between observed TCR beta diversity and the percentage of naive T cells measured by flow cytometry. Because donor CMV infection status was unknown, age-related changes in expanded clonotypes were potentially confounded.

The donors were roughly 39 Caucasian individuals from Russia, aged 6 to 90 years, who were systemically healthy. Approximately 9.3 milliliters of peripheral blood were drawn from each donor into EDTA-treated Vacutainer tubes. Ficoll-Paque density-gradient centrifugation was used to isolate PBMCs, with at least 7 million per sample. Trizol reagent was used to extract total RNA from the PBMCs, yielding at least 5.5 micrograms per sample. For every donor, flow cytometry on a PBMC aliquot measured the percentage of naive CD45RAhigh/CD27high T cells. The source of this sequence is a woman aged 70-85 years in good health. The chain links TRBV29-1 with TRBJ2-3; the D region possibly corresponds to TRBD2 (6 bases align). Sequenced sample: blood. This receptor has the CDR3 CSVTPGVRDTQYF. In nucleotides, the sequence is TGCAGCGTGACCCCGGGGGTTAGGGATACGCAGTATTTT.